What follows is one T cell receptor beta chain and its context. The sample comes from a study of blood T cell repertoires in COVID-19. Study-level background: Some COVID-19 samples were acute and others convalescent; all came from the United States, Italy and Spain. Nucleic acid was either cDNA or gDNA, and it came from T cells, B-cell-depleted T cells, or PBMCs.

Using immunoSEQ multiplex PCR, the repertoire was profiled, and TCRdb retains in-frame clones only, with some absent. The sample holds over 100,000 clones, less than 90% seen once. Trimming stripped 4 bases from V and 4 bases from J, with 10 bases between. The CDR3 contains 13 residues. Looked up from germline, CDR1 is SNHLY and CDR2 is FYNNEI. The receptor comes from a human donor in a cohort sampled during active COVID-19. V and J are TRBV2 and TRBJ1-2, with D unresolved. Sequences were obtained from peripheral blood. The CDR3 DNA is TGTGCCAGCAGTGCGGGGAGAAGCTATGGCTACACCTTC. Translated, it gives CASSAGRSYGYTF.